A selection of T cell receptor beta chains follows, all from one sample in a study of early T cells in non-severe SARS-CoV-2 infection. In TCRdb, the 5' RACE reads were re-called with MiXCR into one record per CDR3 protein. The sample lists tens of thousands of distinct CDR3 sequences; roughly 9% were seen once. Sequencing was done on a sample of whole blood. The source is an adult who was a healthcare worker with PCR-confirmed SARS-CoV-2 infection or an uninfected control (not recorded which). Both conserved end residues are part of each CDR3. Each record gives: D gene, V gene, clone size, J gene, CDR3 protein, CDR3 DNA. The D gene is left open where the match is weak. The size field is filled for only some rows; it gives once, few, many or a size class.

d_call: NA; v_call: TRBV20-1; clone_size: NA; j_call: TRBJ2-7; cdr3_aa: CSAPRIDSLYEQYF; cdr3_nt: TGCAGTGCCCCTCGGATAGACAGCCTCTACGAGCAGTACTTC
d_call: NA; v_call: TRBV6-1; clone_size: few; j_call: TRBJ1-1; cdr3_aa: CASSEMGNTEAFF; cdr3_nt: TGTGCCAGCAGTGAAATGGGGAACACTGAAGCTTTCTTT
d_call: TRBD1; v_call: TRBV18; clone_size: NA; j_call: TRBJ2-1; cdr3_aa: CASSPSGTGIYNEQFF; cdr3_nt: TGTGCCAGCTCACCATCCGGGACAGGGATTTACAATGAGCAGTTCTTC
d_call: TRBD1; v_call: TRBV6-1; clone_size: few; j_call: TRBJ2-2; cdr3_aa: CAGDRGPANTGELFF; cdr3_nt: TGTGCCGGGGACAGGGGACCAGCGAACACCGGGGAGCTGTTTTTT
d_call: NA; v_call: TRBV19; clone_size: NA; j_call: TRBJ1-5; cdr3_aa: CASSMTSGGTSNQPQHF; cdr3_nt: TGTGCCAGTAGTATGACGAGTGGGGGTACTAGCAATCAGCCCCAGCATTTT
d_call: NA; v_call: TRBV7-3; clone_size: few; j_call: TRBJ1-1; cdr3_aa: CASSPQEGSEAFF; cdr3_nt: TGTGCCAGCAGCCCCCAAGAAGGGAGTGAAGCTTTCTTT
d_call: TRBD2; v_call: TRBV30; clone_size: many; j_call: TRBJ2-1; cdr3_aa: CALGGGYNNEQFF; cdr3_nt: TGTGCCCTCGGCGGGGGGTATAACAATGAGCAGTTCTTC
d_call: NA; v_call: TRBV2; clone_size: NA; j_call: TRBJ1-3; cdr3_aa: CASSDLGNTIYF; cdr3_nt: TGTGCCAGCAGTGATTTGGGAAACACCATATATTTT
d_call: TRBD2; v_call: TRBV13; clone_size: NA; j_call: TRBJ2-3; cdr3_aa: CASSPQLALTDTQYF; cdr3_nt: TGTGCCAGCAGCCCGCAACTAGCGCTTACAGATACGCAGTATTTT
d_call: TRBD1; v_call: TRBV20-1; clone_size: many; j_call: TRBJ2-2; cdr3_aa: CSASYRGANTGELFF; cdr3_nt: TGCAGTGCTTCCTACAGGGGCGCGAACACCGGGGAGCTGTTTTTT
d_call: NA; v_call: TRBV29-1; clone_size: NA; j_call: TRBJ1-5; cdr3_aa: CSVAENRNQPQHF; cdr3_nt: TGCAGCGTTGCAGAAAACAGAAATCAGCCCCAGCATTTT
d_call: TRBD2; v_call: TRBV27; clone_size: many; j_call: TRBJ2-1; cdr3_aa: CASSELAGAYSEQFF; cdr3_nt: TGTGCCAGCAGTGAACTAGCGGGGGCGTACAGTGAGCAGTTCTTC
d_call: TRBD2; v_call: TRBV4-1; clone_size: many; j_call: TRBJ2-2; cdr3_aa: CASSQARLAGTGELFF; cdr3_nt: TGCGCCAGCAGCCAAGCCAGACTAGCGGGGACCGGGGAGCTGTTTTTT
d_call: NA; v_call: TRBV5-1; clone_size: many; j_call: TRBJ1-1; cdr3_aa: CASSLWGMSEAFF; cdr3_nt: TGCGCCAGCAGCTTGTGGGGGATGTCTGAAGCTTTCTTT
d_call: TRBD2; v_call: TRBV11-2; clone_size: few; j_call: TRBJ2-3; cdr3_aa: CASSLRWSGGTDTQYF; cdr3_nt: TGTGCCAGCAGCTTACGGTGGAGCGGGGGCACAGATACGCAGTATTTT
d_call: NA; v_call: TRBV19; clone_size: many; j_call: TRBJ1-5; cdr3_aa: CASSIGGHSLQPQHF; cdr3_nt: TGTGCCAGTAGTATCGGTGGACATTCCTTACAGCCCCAGCATTTT
d_call: TRBD2; v_call: TRBV7-2; clone_size: few; j_call: TRBJ2-3; cdr3_aa: CASSLAAGGPADTQYF; cdr3_nt: TGTGCCAGCAGCTTAGCAGCGGGGGGCCCAGCAGATACGCAGTATTTT
d_call: NA; v_call: TRBV10-2; clone_size: NA; j_call: TRBJ1-4; cdr3_aa: CASSGSGRGEKLFF; cdr3_nt: TGCGCCAGCAGTGGGTCGGGAAGGGGAGAAAAACTGTTTTTT
d_call: NA; v_call: TRBV5-1; clone_size: many; j_call: TRBJ1-5; cdr3_aa: CASSLSGNQPQHF; cdr3_nt: TGCGCCAGCAGCTTGTCGGGGAATCAGCCCCAGCATTTT
d_call: TRBD1; v_call: TRBV5-1; clone_size: NA; j_call: TRBJ2-3; cdr3_aa: CASSQKTGEANTQYF; cdr3_nt: TGCGCCAGCAGCCAAAAGACAGGGGAGGCGAATACGCAGTATTTT
d_call: TRBD2; v_call: TRBV3-1; clone_size: NA; j_call: TRBJ2-7; cdr3_aa: CASSHQGLAGRSYEQYF; cdr3_nt: TGTGCCAGCAGCCACCAGGGACTAGCGGGGCGCTCCTACGAGCAGTACTTC
d_call: NA; v_call: TRBV7-2; clone_size: few; j_call: TRBJ2-3; cdr3_aa: CASSPRGALKDTQYF; cdr3_nt: TGTGCCAGCAGCCCTCGTGGCGCCCTTAAAGATACGCAGTATTTT
d_call: NA; v_call: TRBV20-1; clone_size: NA; j_call: TRBJ2-7; cdr3_aa: CSALGGGPYEQYF; cdr3_nt: TGCAGTGCCCTAGGAGGGGGTCCCTACGAGCAGTACTTC
d_call: NA; v_call: TRBV7-2; clone_size: many; j_call: TRBJ1-2; cdr3_aa: CASSLARQATGYTF; cdr3_nt: TGTGCCAGCAGCTTAGCGAGACAGGCTACTGGCTACACCTTC
d_call: NA; v_call: TRBV5-1; clone_size: few; j_call: TRBJ2-1; cdr3_aa: CASTPRTGGYNEQFF; cdr3_nt: TGCGCCAGCACCCCACGGACAGGAGGGTACAATGAGCAGTTCTTC
d_call: NA; v_call: TRBV7-9; clone_size: NA; j_call: TRBJ1-1; cdr3_aa: CASSPGGVTGRAFF; cdr3_nt: TGTGCCAGCAGCCCGGGAGGGGTGACTGGGAGAGCTTTCTTT
d_call: TRBD2; v_call: TRBV5-1; clone_size: many; j_call: TRBJ2-5; cdr3_aa: CASSQSGEVGETQYF; cdr3_nt: TGCGCCAGCAGCCAGAGCGGGGAGGTAGGGGAGACCCAGTACTTC
d_call: NA; v_call: TRBV12-3/TRBV12-4; clone_size: few; j_call: TRBJ2-2; cdr3_aa: CASSFRRPAGELFF; cdr3_nt: TGTGCCAGCAGTTTTAGGCGACCGGCCGGGGAGCTGTTTTTT
d_call: NA; v_call: TRBV18; clone_size: few; j_call: TRBJ1-1; cdr3_aa: CASSHPNSEAFF; cdr3_nt: TGTGCCAGCTCACACCCTAACTCTGAAGCTTTCTTT
d_call: NA; v_call: TRBV6-5; clone_size: many; j_call: TRBJ1-2; cdr3_aa: CASTSWGAHYGYTF; cdr3_nt: TGTGCCAGCACCTCTTGGGGGGCCCACTATGGCTACACCTTC
d_call: NA; v_call: TRBV20-1; clone_size: many; j_call: TRBJ2-1; cdr3_aa: CSAIMGVPPYNEQFF; cdr3_nt: TGCAGTGCTATAATGGGGGTCCCCCCCTACAATGAGCAGTTCTTC
d_call: NA; v_call: TRBV3-1; clone_size: many; j_call: TRBJ1-1; cdr3_aa: CASSHERNTEAFF; cdr3_nt: TGTGCCAGCAGCCATGAGCGGAACACTGAAGCTTTCTTT
d_call: TRBD2; v_call: TRBV30; clone_size: NA; j_call: TRBJ2-3; cdr3_aa: CAWASGATDTQYF; cdr3_nt: TGTGCCTGGGCTAGCGGGGCGACAGATACGCAGTATTTT
d_call: NA; v_call: TRBV6-5; clone_size: few; j_call: TRBJ1-6; cdr3_aa: CASSYLQSFSSRNSPLHF; cdr3_nt: TGTGCCAGCAGTTACTTACAGTCCTTCTCTTCTCGGAATTCACCCCTCCACTTT
d_call: NA; v_call: TRBV12-3/TRBV12-4; clone_size: many; j_call: TRBJ1-4; cdr3_aa: CASSFREKLFF; cdr3_nt: TGTGCCAGCAGTTTCCGTGAAAAACTGTTTTTT
d_call: TRBD2; v_call: TRBV20-1; clone_size: NA; j_call: TRBJ2-3; cdr3_aa: CSARGTSGGALDTQYF; cdr3_nt: TGCAGTGCTAGAGGGACTAGCGGGGGGGCGTTAGATACGCAGTATTTT
d_call: NA; v_call: TRBV6-6; clone_size: NA; j_call: TRBJ1-4; cdr3_aa: CASREQGRGEKLFF; cdr3_nt: TGTGCCAGCAGAGAACAGGGACGAGGTGAAAAACTGTTTTTT
d_call: NA; v_call: TRBV7-9; clone_size: NA; j_call: TRBJ2-1; cdr3_aa: CASSSSGYEQFF; cdr3_nt: TGTGCCAGCAGTTCTTCAGGGTATGAGCAGTTCTTC
d_call: TRBD2; v_call: TRBV6-6; clone_size: NA; j_call: TRBJ2-2; cdr3_aa: CASSYSRGDLGGELFF; cdr3_nt: TGTGCCAGCAGTTACTCCCGGGGGGATTTAGGAGGGGAGCTGTTTTTT
d_call: NA; v_call: TRBV7-3; clone_size: few; j_call: TRBJ2-2; cdr3_aa: CASSLEGNGELFF; cdr3_nt: TGTGCCAGCAGCTTAGAGGGGAACGGGGAGCTGTTTTTT